This T cell receptor beta chain was sequenced for a study of T cells after yellow fever vaccination. This clonotype appeared a few times. The antigen remains undetermined. Overall study findings and caveats: Compared with primary, the secondary response was weaker and peaked at day 5, not 15. CD4 and CD8 compartments shared a small share of clonotypes, likely from convergent recombination.

The germline CDR1 and CDR2 sequences are SGHRS and YFSETQ. The CDR3 runs 16 residues. Trimming shortened V by 0 bases and J by 0 bases, and 10 bases separated the two germline ends. TCRdb re-called the 5' RACE reads with MiXCR, one entry per CDR3 protein. This sample yields some 550,000 distinct CDR3 sequences, of which 15% to 20% are seen a single time; 13% to 15% belongs to the top ten. The sample in question was PBMCs, obtained 15 days after the yellow fever booster vaccination. This sequence was found in a man aged 25 to 40 who received the YFV17D yellow fever vaccine. This chain uses TRBV5-1 with TRBJ1-3; no reliable D call. Written as DNA, the CDR3 is TGCGCCAGCAGCTTGGGCAGATCCCTCTCTGGAAACACCATATATTTT. The encoded protein is CASSLGRSLSGNTIYF.